This T cell receptor (beta chain) came from a study of blood T cells in healthy people across ages (dated by TCRdb to the mid-2010s). A note on the overall study: In model experiments, roughly one uniquely barcoded TCR beta cDNA molecule per two T cells was captured by template switching. Age-related changes in TCR beta repertoire diversity were measured in the study by deep sequencing normalized with unique cDNA molecular identifiers. The donors were split into four age groups: young (average 16 years), middle-aged (39), aged (more than 55) and long-lived (over 80). To avoid experimental bias, donors of different ages were spread randomly across the sequencing lanes. Using the same blood draw, the study looked at two additional independent replicas of 1 million unique cDNA reads for two donors, one aged 18 to 30 and the other aged 80 or older. Beyond this particular receptor, the publication reports: Total diversity estimates from one million sequenced T cells were considered lower bounds and underestimates. The percentage of naive T cells measured by flow cytometry correlated strongly with observed TCR beta diversity. The CMV infection status of donors was not known, potentially confounding age-related changes in expanded clonotypes. As age increased, observed TCR beta diversity per million T cells dropped in a roughly linear way, and a significant reduction was already evident by age around 41. The long-lived group showed more naive CD4+ T cells, fewer expanded clones and increased TCR diversity than the aged group, suggesting age selection. Conclusive comparison of naive and antigen-experienced compartments was prevented by the profiling of bulk unsorted PBMCs.

Library preparation employed 5' RACE. Sequenced on an Illumina HiSeq 2500. A second PCR of about 6 to 12 cycles was run with a J-beta primer mix and a sample-barcoded 5' primer. Each TCR beta cDNA molecule received a unique molecular identifier from a template-switch 5' adaptor carrying 12 random nucleotides. Each sample yielded at least 3 million CDR3-containing paired-end reads. First-strand cDNA was synthesized from all RNA with the Mint cDNA synthesis kit, primed by a TRBC-specific oligonucleotide. Following uracil-DNA glycosylase treatment, a first 18-cycle PCR with universal primers M1SS and BC2_uni_R was performed on all cDNA. Under the source paper's analysis protocol: For normalization, 1 million high-quality reads were randomly selected from each sample, with every read carrying a distinct molecular identifier. Reads with shared molecular identifiers were discarded instead of being binned into consensus sequences. MiTCR, run with a Q25 quality threshold and the strictest error-elimination algorithm, handled CDR3 identification, clonotype clustering and error correction. A nonparametric unseen species model with Euler transformation was used to estimate lower-bound total TCR beta diversity. Through fastp at Q25 and MiXCR, TCRdb rebuilt clones from the public reads, retaining in-frame beta chains. Identical CDR3 protein sequences are pooled into one entry, listed with their most common genes and DNA. The V and J calls shown here were made by TCRdb, not taken from the authors' results. This sample is represented by hundreds of thousands of distinct CDR3 sequences; roughly three fifths of them were singletons. Approximately 24% of the sample goes to the ten largest clones.

Its CDR3 holds 11 amino acids, cysteine through phenylalanine. Only the CDR3 part of the read is kept: 33 bases, read in frame from the first base. V has 5 bases trimmed and J has 6 bases trimmed; junction bases matching no gene number 4. CDR1 DFQATT and CDR2 SNEGSKA were looked up in the germline V gene (reference sequence). The roughly 38 donors, aged about 6 to 95 years, were systemically healthy Caucasian individuals from Russia. Ten milliliters of peripheral blood were drawn from each donor into EDTA-treated Vacutainer tubes. PBMCs were isolated by Ficoll-Paque density-gradient centrifugation, with at least 7 million obtained per sample. Total RNA, at least 5 micrograms per sample, was extracted from PBMCs with Trizol reagent. For every donor, flow cytometry on a PBMC aliquot measured the percentage of naive CD45RAhigh/CD27high T cells. As to this clonotype: Its specific antigen is unknown. No per-base quality is available; no much larger clone lies one base away.

The sequenced material came from blood. This clonotype originated in a middle-aged man in good health. This chain joins TRBV20-1 to TRBJ2-7; a stretch of 7 junction bases matches TRBD1. At the DNA level, the sequence is TGCAGTGCTCACAGGGGTACCGAGCAGTACTTC. Translated, it reads CSAHRGTEQYF.